This T cell receptor beta chain was identified during a study of blood T cell repertoires in COVID-19. Overall study: COVID-19 samples from acute and convalescent phases originated in the United States, Italy and Spain. In each case, the material was cDNA or gDNA derived from T cells, B-cell-depleted T cells, or PBMCs.

V lost 7 bases to trimming and J lost 1 base, with 7 bases between them. CDR1 and CDR2 from the germline V gene are DFQATT and SNEGSKA (reference sequence). The CDR3 length is 11 residues. Per the original data handling: Quantification of nucleated cells was approximated via reference gene primer amplification. TCRdb keeps only in-frame clones here, not all; method: immunoSEQ multiplex PCR. V, J and clone size derive from that table, while D and trimming were established from the DNA sequence. The data hold 200,000 to 300,000 clones, with 65% to 90% observed a single time. The TCR was taken from a young man with active or convalescent COVID-19. V usage is TRBV20-1 and J usage is TRBJ2-5; D might be TRBD1 (6 bases). Sequencing was performed on peripheral blood. CDR3 protein: CSVDSQETQYF. CDR3 bases: TGCAGTGTGGACAGCCAAGAGACCCAGTACTTC.